This TCR beta chain was observed in a study of blood T cell repertoires in COVID-19. The overall study: Collection of acute and convalescent COVID-19 samples took place in the United States, Italy and Spain. Nucleic acid was either cDNA or gDNA, and it came from T cells, B-cell-depleted T cells, or PBMCs.

Source study methods: Scientists estimated how many nucleated cells there were by amplifying reference gene primers. The assay was immunoSEQ multiplex PCR, and TCRdb's table has in-frame clones only and misses some. For V, J and clone size, that table is used; D and trimming come from the DNA. The repertoire holds roughly 28,000 clones, with over 70% as singletons. Sample share makes this clone medium-sized. Germline-derived CDR1 and CDR2 are SGDLS and YYNGEE. This CDR3 is built from 15 residues. Trimming took 0 bases from V and 5 from J, leaving 14 bases between them. The rearrangement uses TRBV9 and TRBJ1-2; maybe TRBD1 (6 bases). The sequencing input was peripheral blood. The receptor comes from a woman in her 70s with active or convalescent COVID-19. The CDR3 is CASSVGTAVGYGYTF. CDR3 coding DNA: TGTGCCAGCAGCGTAGGGACAGCAGTCGGATATGGCTACACCTTC.